The rows below give T cell receptor beta chains drawn from one sample of a study of CD8+ T cells in alopecia areata. TCRdb keeps only in-frame clones here, not all; method: immunoSEQ multiplex PCR. The repertoire holds over 150,000 clones, with about 60% as singletons. The sample was CD4+ T cells sorted from blood, taken at week 4, from a patient treated with tofacitinib. Source of these receptors: a human donor with alopecia areata. Each CDR3 is given with its conserved first and last residue. A D gene is named only where the DNA matches it firmly.

length: 16; V: TRBV27; D: NA; J: TRBJ1-1; DNA: TGTGCCAGCTACGCAACCCGGTGGGGGCCTCACACTGAAGCTTTCTTT; CDR3: CASYATRWGPHTEAFF
length: 16; V: TRBV7-2; D: TRBD1; J: TRBJ2-3; DNA: TGTGCCAGCAGCCTCACCAGGGGGCCGGGGGAAGATACGCAGTATTTT; CDR3: CASSLTRGPGEDTQYF
length: 14; V: TRBV7-2; D: NA; J: TRBJ2-7; DNA: TGTGCCAGCAGCGCCAATTGGGATTACTACGAGCAGTACTTC; CDR3: CASSANWDYYEQYF
length: 15; V: TRBV19; D: TRBD1; J: TRBJ1-2; DNA: TGTGCCAGTAGTATACCGGGACAGGGGATCTATGGCTACACCTTC; CDR3: CASSIPGQGIYGYTF
length: 15; V: TRBV7-2; D: TRBD2; J: TRBJ2-7; DNA: TGTGCCAGCAGCCTAGCGGGGGAGGCGAACTACGAGCAGTACTTC; CDR3: CASSLAGEANYEQYF
length: 16; V: TRBV7-2; D: TRBD2; J: TRBJ2-3; DNA: TGTGCCAGCAGCTTAAGTTCCGGGGGGGCCATAGATACGCAGTATTTT; CDR3: CASSLSSGGAIDTQYF
length: 14; V: TRBV30; D: NA; J: TRBJ1-2; DNA: TGTGCCTGGAGGAGGACGGACCTAAACTATGGCTACACCTTC; CDR3: CAWRRTDLNYGYTF
length: 17; V: TRBV27; D: NA; J: TRBJ1-2; DNA: TGTGCCAGCAGTCCCTATTCCGGGACGAAAGTGGGCCGTGGCTACACCTTC; CDR3: CASSPYSGTKVGRGYTF
length: 14; V: TRBV7-2; D: TRBD1; J: TRBJ1-1; DNA: TGTGCCAGCAGCTTGGACAGGGGGAACACTGAAGCTTTCTTT; CDR3: CASSLDRGNTEAFF
length: 18; V: TRBV7-8; D: TRBD2; J: TRBJ2-3; DNA: TGTGCCAGCAGCCCCTACCGATTCTTTGCTAGCGGGGGTAAGGGGCAGTATTTT; CDR3: CASSPYRFFASGGKGQYF
length: 17; V: TRBV29-1; D: NA; J: TRBJ2-2; DNA: TGCAGCGTTGGGGGTAGACAAGGCGGCGGCAACACCGGGGAGCTGTTTTTT; CDR3: CSVGGRQGGGNTGELFF
length: 16; V: TRBV9; D: TRBD2; J: TRBJ2-5; DNA: TGTGCCAGCAGCGTCGCCCCGGGACTAGCTGAGGAGACCCAGTACTTC; CDR3: CASSVAPGLAEETQYF
length: 15; V: TRBV7-9; D: NA; J: TRBJ1-2; DNA: TGTGCCAGCAGCTCCTCAGGGGTTACTAACTATGGCTACACCTTC; CDR3: CASSSSGVTNYGYTF
length: 16; V: TRBV5-1; D: TRBD2; J: TRBJ2-2; DNA: TGCGCCAGCCGCCTCGGTGGGGGGGCGAACACCGGGGAGCTGTTTTTT; CDR3: CASRLGGGANTGELFF